This T cell receptor beta chain is from a study of T cells after yellow fever vaccination. Production of TCR cDNA was by 5'RACE template switching, which also added a universal primer site and UMIs. TCRdb recomputed calls from the 5' RACE reads with MiXCR, one row per CDR3 protein. The profile shows 150,000 to 200,000 distinct CDR3 sequences, around 8.5% of them singletons. General study findings and limits: Reappearing after the booster were most of the clones from primary vaccination (about 95% CD4, approximately 85% CD8).

Germline V gene data show CDR1 as MNHEY and CDR2 as SVGEGT. The CDR3 sequence is 13 residues long. Trimming pared 2 bases from V and 8 bases from J, leaving 10 bases between. This clonotype appeared a few times. What it binds is not known. Sequenced material: CD8+ T cells sorted from PBMCs, taken 45 days after the yellow fever booster vaccination. The chain carries TRBV6-2 or TRBV6-3 and TRBJ2-1; D is unresolved. This clonotype originated in a man aged 18 to 29 who received the YFV17D yellow fever vaccine. CDR3 sequence: CASSYAEYDEQFF. The CDR3 nucleotides read TGTGCCAGCAGTTACGCGGAATACGATGAGCAGTTCTTC.